These 25 T cell receptor beta chains share one sample of origin, sequenced in a study of molecular identifiers for immune sequencing clone quantification. Via MiXCR, TCRdb re-called the PCR reads, giving one row per CDR3 protein. Counted here are tens of thousands of distinct CDR3 sequences, 19% occurring once; the ten biggest clones make up roughly 0.93%. Material: naive CD8+ T cells from blood, with Jurkat cell RNA spiked in. Subset defined: FACS-sorted CD8+CD4-CCR7+CD45RA+ naive T cells. These receptors came from a human donor in good health. Some libraries in this study had Jurkat cell RNA spiked in.

The V call is TRBV28, the J call TRBJ2-5; 10 bases map to TRBD2. Losses at the gene ends were 6 bases for V and 0 bases for J; bases not matched to a gene: 7. Looked up from germline, CDR1 is MDHEN and CDR2 is SYDVKM. CDR3 length: 16 amino acids. Here the CDR3 reads CASSRGLAENQETQYF. CDR3 DNA sequence: TGTGCCAGCAGCAGAGGACTAGCGGAGAACCAAGAGACCCAGTACTTC.

This clonotype was observed many times. This sequence joins TRBV7-2 and TRBJ2-7; D remains ambiguous. V lost 8 bases, J lost 2 bases, and 16 bases lay in between. Germline assignment: CDR1 SGHTA and CDR2 FQGNSA. This CDR3 is 14 amino acids long. CDR3 in amino acids: CASLDPGTAYEQYF. The CDR3 DNA reads as TGTGCCAGCCTGGATCCTGGAACAGCCTACGAGCAGTACTTC.

In this sample, this clonotype turned up many times. This rearrangement joins TRBV19 to TRBJ2-7; 8 positions agree with TRBD1. This CDR3 is built from 14 residues. The germline gives CDR1 LNHDA, CDR2 SQIVND (reference sequence). Trimming cost V 9 bases and J 2 bases; bases outside gene matches: 9. Here the CDR3 reads CASSPGTGPYEQYF. For the CDR3, the DNA is TGTGCCAGCAGTCCCGGGACAGGCCCCTACGAGCAGTACTTC.

This clonotype was seen a few times. A read error may be the cause here, since a much bigger clone is one base away. The rearrangement joins TRBV20-1 to TRBJ2-3; maybe TRBD2 (5 bases). Germline V gives CDR1 DFQATT, CDR2 SNEGSKA (reference sequence). The CDR3 has 16 amino acids. Written as DNA, the CDR3 is TGCAGTACTAGAGATGGGGATGTTCTTCGCACAGATACGCAGTATTTT. Amino acid sequence: CSTRDGDVLRTDTQYF.

This clonotype has ten or more counts. The chain couples TRBV7-2 to TRBJ2-7; TRBD1 matches 12 bases. This CDR3 is 15 amino acids long. V was pared by 4 bases and J by 7 bases, with 8 bases of the junction left unmatched. From germline, CDR1 is SGHTA and CDR2 FQGNSA. The CDR3 nucleotides are TGTGCCAGCAGCTACCCCGGGACAGGGGGCGAGGAGCAGTACTTC. It codes for CASSYPGTGGEEQYF.

This clonotype came up many times. The chain carries TRBV14 and TRBJ1-3, with D possibly TRBD1 on 5 matching bases. Germline CDR1 reads SGHDN; CDR2 reads FVKESK. The CDR3 is 17 residues long. The V end was cut by 3 bases, the J end by 8 bases, with 23 bases between. The CDR3 DNA sequence: TGTGCCAGCAGCCAGTATCCGGGACTGCCTTCCCCAGACACCATATATTTT. Its translation: CASSQYPGLPSPDTIYF.

The V and J genes are TRBV28 and TRBJ2-3; D perhaps matches TRBD1 (7 bases). The CDR3 runs to 17 residues. The germline CDR1 and CDR2 sequences are MDHEN and SYDVKM. V was trimmed by 6 bases and J by 1 base, leaving 20 bases between them. The CDR3: CASSQIPGDSGTDTQYF. The CDR3 nucleotides are TGTGCCAGCAGCCAGATTCCGGGGGACAGCGGCACAGATACGCAGTATTTT.

This clonotype was counted ten times or more. The V call is TRBV28, the J call TRBJ2-7, with D uncertain. The CDR3 extends over 16 amino acids. From germline, CDR1 is MDHEN and CDR2 SYDVKM. Trimming cost V 5 bases and J 0 bases, with 17 bases left between them. CDR3 nucleotides: TGTGCCAGCAGTACTTTTGACGTGAGGAGCTCCTACGAGCAGTACTTC. Encoded protein: CASSTFDVRSSYEQYF.

On this clonotype: This may come from a read error, since a much larger clone is one base off. V usage is TRBV20-1 and J usage is TRBJ1-5, with no clear D. Trimming cost V 3 bases and J 2 bases, with 11 bases left between them. The CDR3 consists of 14 residues. CDR1 DFQATT and CDR2 SNEGSKA come from the germline V gene (reference sequence). CDR3 amino acids: CSASDEIGNQPQHF. Here the CDR3 DNA reads TGCAGTGCTAGTGATGAGATCGGCAATCAGCCCCAGCATTTT.

This chain connects TRBV7-9 to TRBJ2-3; D remains ambiguous. The CDR3 runs to 15 residues. The V gene lost 1 base and the J gene lost 8 bases, with 16 bases spanning the gap. Germline assignment: CDR1 SEHNR and CDR2 FQNEAQ (reference sequence). The CDR3 protein is CASSLVQGYIGTQYF. The DNA of the CDR3 is TGTGCCAGCAGCTTAGTTCAAGGGTATATTGGTACGCAGTATTTT.

This clonotype was recorded at least ten times. The chain combines TRBV28 with TRBJ2-1; no clear D gene. The CDR3 loop spans 14 amino acids. Germline CDR1 is MDHEN and CDR2 is SYDVKM. V lost 2 bases and J lost 3, with 8 bases in between. In nucleotides, the CDR3 is TGTGCCAGCAGTTTAAATGGGCTCTACAATGAGCAGTTCTTC. Translating it yields CASSLNGLYNEQFF.

The table lists this clonotype with many counts. V and J are TRBV27 and TRBJ1-5; D unresolved. V lost 5 bases, J lost 0 bases, and 14 bases lay in between. CDR3 size: 16 residues. CDR1 is MNHEY and CDR2 is SMNVEV in the germline V gene (reference sequence). The CDR3 DNA reads TGTGCCAGCAGTCCAAGCGGTCAGTATAGCAATCAGCCCCAGCATTTT. This codes for CASSPSGQYSNQPQHF.

This clonotype appeared many times. V usage is TRBV12-3 or TRBV12-4 and J usage is TRBJ2-3; 9 bases fit TRBD2. The CDR3 length is 17 residues. V was clipped by 3 bases and J by 6 bases; unmatched bases: 13. The CDR3 DNA follows: TGTGCCAGCAGTTTTCTCCCGGGTCGGCGGGAGGGGGATACGCAGTATTTT. Translation gives CASSFLPGRREGDTQYF.

As to this clonotype: A much larger clone is a single base away; this may be a read error. The chain couples TRBV7-9 to TRBJ2-7; D is unclear. Per the germline V gene, CDR1 is SEHNR and CDR2 is FQNEAQ (reference sequence). The CDR3 sequence is 14 residues long. Written as DNA, the CDR3 is TGTGCCAGCAGCTTAGTCGGCCTGGAAGGAGAGCGGTACTTC. This codes for CASSLVGLEGERYF.

This clonotype was seen only a few times. Sequence at one end of the junction differs from germline and may be a read error. This sequence joins TRBV18 and TRBJ1-1; 9 positions match TRBD1. The CDR3 spans 15 residues. Germline V gives CDR1 KGHSH, CDR2 LQKENI. CDR3: CASSSRDRVDTEALF. CDR3 nucleotides: TGTGCCAGCTCATCGCGGGACAGGGTCGACACTGAAGCTCTCTTT.

The gene calls are TRBV27 and TRBJ2-7; D gene unclear. Germline CDR1 and CDR2: MNHEY and SMNVEV (reference sequence). CDR3 size: 13 residues. V lost 6 bases to trimming and J lost 7 bases, with 16 bases between them. The CDR3 reads CASRTDIVGEQYF. CDR3 sequence (DNA): TGTGCCAGCAGAACCGACATAGTGGGTGAGCAGTACTTC.

The chain links TRBV5-3 to TRBJ2-3; D tentatively reads TRBD1 or TRBD2 (5 bases each). TRBV5-3 has ORF status, its function being uncertain. The CDR3 has 15 residues. V gave up 8 bases and J gave up 2 bases, with 18 bases separating them. The CDR3 here is CASSPYWGPTDTQYF. The CDR3 DNA is TGTGCCAGCAGCCCCTACTGGGGACCCACAGATACGCAGTATTTT.

This clonotype came up many times. CDR3 region: CAAGIETELNTEAFF. The CDR3, as DNA: TGTGCCGCAGGAATAGAGACAGAACTGAACACTGAAGCTTTCTTT. The chain uses TRBV12-3 or TRBV12-4 and TRBJ1-1; the D gene is possibly TRBD1 (5 bases). V lost 11 bases and J lost 0, with 19 bases in between. The length of the CDR3 is 15 residues.

Notes on this clonotype: A much larger clone lies a single base off, so this may be a read error. Because it lacks the conserved phenylalanine or tryptophan at the end, this CDR3 is likely a read error. The chain carries TRBV27 and TRBJ2-7; D is perhaps TRBD1 or TRBD2 (6 bases each). V lost 2 bases and J lost 4, with 15 bases in between. This CDR3 is built from 15 residues. Germline CDR1 is MNHEY and CDR2 is SMNVEV (reference sequence). CDR3 loop: CASSLGPGADYEQYL. The CDR3 bases are TGTGCCAGCAGTTTAGGCCCGGGGGCGGATTACGAGCAGTACCTC.

At least ten counts were recorded for this clonotype. This chain joins TRBV12-3 or TRBV12-4 and TRBJ2-5; D remains unclear. The CDR3 consists of 14 residues. V dropped 5 bases and J dropped 5 bases, with 15 bases sitting between them. The CDR3 DNA sequence: TGTGCCAGCAGTCCTACCAGGACCTTGGAGACCCAGTACTTC. Its protein product is CASSPTRTLETQYF.

The V gene is TRBV14, the J gene TRBJ2-5, with 9 bases identical to TRBD1. The V gene's germline CDR1 is SGHDN and CDR2 FVKESK. This CDR3 has 18 amino acids. Losses at the gene ends were 0 bases for V and 5 bases for J; bases not matched to a gene: 13. The CDR3 is CASSQDRDRVGSRETQYF. CDR3 DNA sequence: TGTGCCAGCAGCCAAGACCGGGACAGGGTAGGGTCAAGGGAGACCCAGTACTTC.

This clonotype was detected ten times or more. The rearrangement joins TRBV29-1 to TRBJ2-7; D may correspond to TRBD1 or TRBD2 (5 bases each). The CDR3 consists of 12 residues. V was cut by 5 bases and J by 7 bases, with 15 bases left in between. The germline V gene encodes CDR1 SQVTM and CDR2 ANQGSEA. Written as DNA, the CDR3 is TGCAGCGTTTGGGGGTTTACGAGTGAGCAGTACTTC. This translates into CSVWGFTSEQYF.

This clonotype has ten or more counts. The chain is built from TRBV9 and TRBJ2-2; no firm D call. The CDR3 runs to 14 residues. Germline-derived CDR1 and CDR2 are SGDLS and YYNGEE. V shed 7 bases and J shed 5 bases, with 15 bases lying between them. CDR3 amino acids: CASAPPLGTGELFF. The DNA of the CDR3 is TGTGCCAGCGCGCCGCCGCTGGGAACCGGGGAGCTGTTTTTT.

This clonotype occurred many times. V is TRBV4-1 and J is TRBJ1-2; tentatively, D is TRBD1 (5 bases). Germline V gene data show CDR1 as MGHRA and CDR2 as YSYEKL. There are 16 residues in the CDR3. Trimming pared 6 bases from V and 3 bases from J, leaving 20 bases between. CDR3 sequence: CASRAPGVGDDYGYTF. CDR3 DNA: TGCGCCAGCAGAGCCCCGGGCGTCGGGGACGACTATGGCTACACCTTC.

This clonotype was seen ten or more times. This chain uses TRBV7-9 with TRBJ1-2; D ambiguous. Germline CDR1 is SEHNR and CDR2 is FQNEAQ (reference sequence). The CDR3 runs 13 residues. The V end was cut by 3 bases, the J end by 2 bases, with 7 bases between. The CDR3 here is CASSFDTNYGYTF. Written as DNA, the CDR3 is TGTGCCAGCAGCTTCGACACGAACTATGGCTACACCTTC.